The clone carrying this T cell receptor beta chain has just one count. Assay: immunoSEQ multiplex PCR; the TCRdb copy retains only in-frame clones and omits some. The data contain under 65,000 clones, 85% to 95% of them seen just once; the ten biggest clones take up about 0.61%. This specimen comes from a study of T cell changes during pregnancy in multiple sclerosis. The CDR3 is 15 amino acids. The V gene's germline CDR1 is SGDLS and CDR2 YYNGEE. With 0 bases clipped from V and 11 bases from J, the junction kept 12 bases outside the gene matches. Sequenced here: CD4+ T cells from peripheral blood mononuclear cells, sampled after pregnancy. The clonotype originates from a female donor in good health, enrolled as a control in a pregnancy study. The rearrangement uses TRBV9 and TRBJ2-3; TRBD2 matches 7 bases. As DNA, the CDR3 is TGTGCCAGCAGCGTAGAGGGGACGGGGGGTTATAAGCAGTATTTT. It translates to CASSVEGTGGYKQYF. The complete variable domain, with remaining parts taken from reference TRBV9 and TRBJ2-3, reads DSGVTQTPKHLITATGQRVTLRCSPRSGDLSVYWYQQSLDQGLQFLIQYYNGEERAKGNILERFSAQQFPDLHSELNLSSLELGDSALYFCASSVEGTGGYKQYFGPGTRLTVL.